Reported below is one T cell receptor (beta chain). Its antigen remains unidentified. Assay: immunoSEQ multiplex PCR; the TCRdb copy retains only in-frame clones and omits some. The data show about 25,000 clones, 82% seen once. This record belongs to a study of somatic mutations in cytotoxic T cells in rheumatoid arthritis. Across the whole study: Several of the V beta antibody-stained T-cell populations were flow-sorted at nearly 100% purity; V beta1+ cells were among them and were sequenced for TCRB. The study's findings and limits: Each of about an eighth of the roughly 60 patients had a largest CD8+ clone that made up more than 20% of CD8+ cells. CD8+ clonality rose with age in rheumatoid arthritis patients, unlike in healthy controls.

Isolation of CD4+ and CD8+ cells used positive magnetic bead selection, with purity checked by flow cytometry. The sequencing sample was made of CD8+ T cells sorted from blood. The sequence was obtained from a man between 45 and 60 years old in good health.

The CDR3 DNA follows: TGTGCCAGCTCACCACCAAGGAGCTCCTACAATGAGCAGTTCTTC. As protein: CASSPPRSSYNEQFF. The chain uses TRBV18 and TRBJ2-1; no clear D. CDR3 length: 15 residues. V was clipped by 0 bases and J by 0 bases, with 6 bases between them. Looked up from germline, CDR1 is KGHSH and CDR2 is LQKENI. Variable domain in full (rest from reference TRBV18 and TRBJ2-1): NAGVMQNPRHLVRRRGQEARLRCSPMKGHSHVYWYRQLPEEGLKFMVYLQKENIIDESGMPKERFSAEFPKEGPSILRIQQVVRGDSAAYFCASSPPRSSYNEQFFGPGTRLTVL.